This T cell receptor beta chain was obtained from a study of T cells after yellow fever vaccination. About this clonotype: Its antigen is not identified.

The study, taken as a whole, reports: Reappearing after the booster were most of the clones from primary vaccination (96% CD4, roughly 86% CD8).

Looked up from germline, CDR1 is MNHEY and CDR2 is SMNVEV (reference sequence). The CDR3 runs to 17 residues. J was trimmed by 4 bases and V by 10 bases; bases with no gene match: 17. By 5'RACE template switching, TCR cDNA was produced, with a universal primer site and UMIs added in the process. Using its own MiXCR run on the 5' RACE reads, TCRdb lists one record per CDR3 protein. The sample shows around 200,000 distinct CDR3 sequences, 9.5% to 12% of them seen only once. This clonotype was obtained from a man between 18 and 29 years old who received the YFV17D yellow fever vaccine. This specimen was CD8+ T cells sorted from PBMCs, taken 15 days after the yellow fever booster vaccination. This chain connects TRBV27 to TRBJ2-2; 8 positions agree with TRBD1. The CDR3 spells CAIADVKTGDGTGELFF. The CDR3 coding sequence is TGTGCCATCGCGGACGTAAAGACAGGGGATGGCACCGGGGAGCTGTTTTTT.